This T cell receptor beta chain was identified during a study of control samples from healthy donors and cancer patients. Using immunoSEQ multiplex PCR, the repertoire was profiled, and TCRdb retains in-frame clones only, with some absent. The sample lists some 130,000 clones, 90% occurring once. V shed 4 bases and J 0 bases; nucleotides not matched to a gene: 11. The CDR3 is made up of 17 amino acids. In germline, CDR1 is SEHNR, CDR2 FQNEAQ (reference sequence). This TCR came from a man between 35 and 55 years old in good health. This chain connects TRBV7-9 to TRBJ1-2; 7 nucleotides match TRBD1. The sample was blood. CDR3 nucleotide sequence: TGTGCCAGCAGCTCACATCGGGGCACAGGGGCTAACTATGGCTACACCTTC. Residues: CASSSHRGTGANYGYTF.